A single sample is the source of the 25 T cell receptor beta chains below, sequenced in a study of neurological immune-mediated disorders. From the 5' RACE reads, TCRdb called clonotypes with MiXCR, one entry per CDR3 protein. The sample consists of 30,000 to 45,000 distinct CDR3 sequences, around 10% of them appearing once. The sample was CD4+ T cells from blood. The receptor set was obtained from a woman in her thirties with HTLV-1-associated myelopathy (HAM/TSP).

This clonotype occurred many times. CDR3 amino acids: CASSQVPSGRGNEQFF. Written as DNA, the CDR3 is TGTGCCAGCAGCCAAGTTCCAAGTGGACGGGGCAATGAGCAGTTCTTC. The genes are TRBV3-1 and TRBJ2-1; possibly TRBD2 for D (5 bases). Trimming stripped 1 base from V and 6 bases from J, with 16 bases between. This CDR3 is built from 16 residues. Per the germline V gene, CDR1 is LGHDT and CDR2 is YNNKEL (reference sequence).

This clonotype was counted ten times or more. The chain has TRBV4-2 and TRBJ2-6; possible D gene TRBD2, 6 bases. Germline values: CDR1 LGHNA, CDR2 YNFKEQ. This CDR3 has 17 amino acids. The V end was cut by 3 bases, the J end by 4 bases, with 16 bases between. CDR3 nucleotides: TGTGCCAGCAGCCATGAAGTCGGGGGTTCGGGGGCCAACGTCCTGACTTTC. Protein sequence: CASSHEVGGSGANVLTF.

This clonotype was detected ten times or more. The chain has TRBV7-9 and TRBJ2-7; 9 nucleotides align to TRBD1. The ends lost 5 bases at V and 0 bases at J; junction bases unmatched: 5. CDR3 length equals 15 residues. In germline, CDR1 is SEHNR, CDR2 FQNEAQ (reference sequence). CDR3 DNA: TGTGCCAGCAGCCCCATGGGACAGGGCTCCTACGAGCAGTACTTC. It codes for CASSPMGQGSYEQYF.

This clonotype is categorized as medium-sized. This rearrangement joins TRBV5-1 to TRBJ2-2; TRBD2 matches 11 bases. This CDR3 has 16 residues. V shed 7 bases and J 1 base; nucleotides not matched to a gene: 6. Germline values: CDR1 SGHRS, CDR2 YFSETQ. Here the CDR3 reads CASAPGLAGNTGELFF. In DNA form, the CDR3 reads TGCGCCAGCGCCCCCGGACTAGCGGGGAACACCGGGGAGCTGTTTTTT.

This clonotype showed up many times. The chain recombines TRBV20-1 with TRBJ1-3; TRBD1 is a possible D gene (5 bases). V lost 3 bases, J lost 0 bases, and 9 bases lay in between. This CDR3 spans 14 amino acids. The germline V gene encodes CDR1 DFQATT and CDR2 SNEGSKA (reference sequence). The CDR3 is CSASRGGSGNTIYF. The DNA of the CDR3 is TGCAGTGCTAGTCGCGGGGGCTCTGGAAACACCATATATTTT.

This clonotype is labeled as medium-sized (0.01 to 0.1%). The genes are TRBV11-2 and TRBJ2-6; D is uncertain. There are 16 residues in the CDR3. Trimming shortened V by 4 bases and J by 0 bases, and 10 bases separated the two germline ends. Germline V gene lookup returns CDR1 SGHAT and CDR2 FQNNGV. CDR3 region: CASSSSRSSGANVLTF. The CDR3 DNA follows: TGTGCCAGCAGCTCGTCTAGGAGCTCTGGGGCCAACGTCCTGACTTTC.

Note on this clonotype: A much more abundant neighbour one base away suggests this may be a read error. The chain couples TRBV20-1 to TRBJ1-1, with TRBD1 matching 11 bases. Germline assignment: CDR1 DFQATT and CDR2 SNEGSKA (reference sequence). The CDR3 totals 17 residues. CDR3 nucleotide sequence: TGCAGTGCTAGAGCCCTCCGGACAGGGGGCCGGAACACTGAAGCTTCCTTT. The encoded protein is CSARALRTGGRNTEASF.

A word on this clonotype: One end of the junction is discordant with germline, which a read error may explain. The chain recombines TRBV24-1 with TRBJ2-1; 7 bases align to TRBD2. Germline CDR1 and CDR2: KGHDR and SFDVKD. The CDR3 loop spans 16 amino acids. For the CDR3, the DNA is TGTGCCATCAGTGATTTGAAGTGGGGGGGGTCGAATGAGCAGTTCTTC. Amino acid sequence: CAISDLKWGGSNEQFF.

In its sample, this clonotype was seen many times. The rearrangement uses TRBV20-1 and TRBJ1-5; 8 nucleotides align to TRBD1. Germline V CDR1 and CDR2: DFQATT, SNEGSKA (reference sequence). J gave up 6 bases and V 1 base, and 5 bases lay outside the gene matches. This CDR3 contains 14 residues. This CDR3 reads CSARAQGAVQPQHF. The CDR3 nucleotides are TGCAGTGCTAGAGCCCAGGGGGCGGTTCAGCCCCAGCATTTT.

This clonotype was picked up many times. The chain employs TRBV7-3 and TRBJ1-1; TRBD1 matches at 9 bases. Germline CDR1 SGHTA, CDR2 FQGTGA. V lost 5 bases, J lost 5 bases, and 6 bases stayed unmatched. The CDR3 extends over 14 amino acids. The CDR3 DNA is TGTGCCAGCAGCCGCGGAGGACAGGGGACTGAAGCTTTCTTT. This translates into CASSRGGQGTEAFF.

This clonotype was observed many times. V is TRBV10-3 and J is TRBJ1-1; D remains ambiguous. This CDR3 has 11 amino acids. Trimming removed 2 bases at V and 7 bases at J, with 5 bases between. The germline V gene encodes CDR1 ENHRY and CDR2 SYGVKD. In nucleotides, the CDR3 is TGTGCCATCAGTGAGACACATGAAGCTTTCTTT. Protein sequence: CAISETHEAFF.

This clonotype was observed at least ten times. The genes are TRBV5-6 and TRBJ1-6, with D maybe TRBD1 (5 bases). V shed 4 bases and J shed 10 bases, with 15 bases lying between them. Germline lookup yields CDR1 SGHDT and CDR2 YYEEEE. This CDR3 has 14 amino acids. Here the CDR3 DNA reads TGTGCCAGCAGCGTGGGACGCTATTCGTCACCCCTCCACTTT. Protein product: CASSVGRYSSPLHF.

This clonotype was detected many times. This chain connects TRBV5-1 to TRBJ1-1; perhaps TRBD1 as D (6 bases). The CDR3 has 16 residues. V lost 4 bases and J 5 bases, leaving 21 bases between the germline ends. Looked up from germline, CDR1 is SGHRS and CDR2 is YFSETQ. The chain's CDR3 is CASSPGPPGASTEAFF. Written as DNA, the CDR3 is TGCGCCAGCAGCCCCGGCCCCCCAGGGGCGAGTACTGAAGCTTTCTTT.

This clonotype appeared many times. This rearrangement joins TRBV5-1 to TRBJ2-3; 14 nucleotides line up with TRBD2. CDR3 length: 17 amino acids. The J segment lost 5 bases and the V segment lost 4 bases, leaving 9 bases of the junction unmatched. The germline gives CDR1 SGHRS, CDR2 YFSETQ. In DNA, the CDR3 is TGCGCCAGCAGCGGGGGACTAGCGGGGGCTCGGGGAGATACGCAGTATTTT. This codes for CASSGGLAGARGDTQYF.

In this sample, this clonotype turned up many times. The J gene is TRBJ1-2, the V gene TRBV15, with 7 bases identical to TRBD1. Germline assignment: CDR1 LNHNV and CDR2 YYDKDF (reference sequence). V lost 0 bases and J lost 4; bases outside the gene matches: 5. This CDR3 comprises 15 residues. The CDR3 sequence is CATSRDYGTAYGYTF. The CDR3 DNA is TGTGCCACCAGCAGAGATTACGGGACAGCCTATGGCTACACCTTC.

This clonotype was picked up many times. The J gene is TRBJ1-2, the V gene TRBV29-1; D remains unclear. CDR3 length: 13 amino acids. Germline CDR1 and CDR2: SQVTM and ANQGSEA. V lost 7 bases to trimming and J lost 5 bases, with 17 bases between them. The CDR3 DNA is TGCAGCGCCGCAAGAGCCGACCTTTATGGCTACACCTTC. Translating gives CSAARADLYGYTF.

This clonotype was detected only a few times. This sequence joins TRBV5-1 and TRBJ1-6; D is unclear. The germline gives CDR1 SGHRS, CDR2 YFSETQ. V lost 0 bases and J 7 bases, leaving 8 bases between the germline ends. The CDR3 spans 14 residues. Here the CDR3 reads CASSLGMTNSPLHF. The CDR3, as DNA: TGCGCCAGCAGCTTGGGGATGACAAATTCACCCCTCCACTTT. Filled out from reference TRBV5-1 and TRBJ1-6, the complete variable domain reads KAGVTQTPRYLIKTRGQQVTLSCSPISGHRSVSWYQQTPGQGLQFLFEYFSETQRNKGNFPGRFSGRQFSNSRSEMNVSTLELGDSALYLCASSLGMTNSPLHFGNGTRLTVT.

There are many counts of this clonotype. The chain uses TRBV3-1 and TRBJ1-1; D uncertain. Germline loops: CDR1 LGHDT, CDR2 YNNKEL (reference sequence). The length of the CDR3 is 14 residues. Trimming removed 6 bases from V and 0 bases from J, with 11 bases in between. CDR3 in amino acids: CASRKRMMNTEAFF. The CDR3 DNA sequence: TGTGCCAGCAGGAAGAGGATGATGAACACTGAAGCTTTCTTT.

This clonotype was counted many times. V usage is TRBV18 and J usage is TRBJ1-5, with 10 bases identical to TRBD1. CDR3 length: 14 amino acids. Looked up from germline, CDR1 is KGHSH and CDR2 is LQKENI. J gave up 6 bases and V 6 bases, and 5 bases lay outside the gene matches. DNA of the CDR3: TGTGCCAGCTCCCCGGACAGGGGGGGTCAGCCCCAGCATTTT. Translating it yields CASSPDRGGQPQHF. The full variable domain, in which reference TRBV18 and TRBJ1-5 provide the parts outside the CDR3, is NAGVMQNPRHLVRRRGQEARLRCSPMKGHSHVYWYRQLPEEGLKFMVYLQKENIIDESGMPKERFSAEFPKEGPSILRIQQVVRGDSAAYFCASSPDRGGQPQHFGDGTRLSIL.

The chain is built from TRBV5-1 and TRBJ1-1, with D hard to call. The V and J ends lost 5 bases and 8 bases respectively, with 16 bases between them. Germline CDR1 SGHRS, CDR2 YFSETQ. The CDR3 is made up of 13 amino acids. CDR3 DNA: TGCGCCAGCAGTCCGACGGGCCGCGACGAAGCTTTCTTT. This sequence encodes CASSPTGRDEAFF.

This clonotype was recorded many times. This sequence joins TRBV20-1 and TRBJ2-1; D is unclear. Trimming pared 3 bases from V and 5 bases from J, leaving 11 bases between. Germline CDR1 DFQATT, CDR2 SNEGSKA (reference sequence). CDR3 length equals 13 residues. The CDR3, as DNA: TGCAGTGCTAGTGGCGGCCGGAACAATGAGCAGTTCTTC. Amino acid sequence: CSASGGRNNEQFF.

In this sample, this clonotype turned up many times. This chain links TRBV29-1 with TRBJ1-1, with TRBD1 matching 7 bases. Trimming at V came to 2 bases and at J to 4 bases, leaving 4 bases not matched to a gene. Looked up from germline, CDR1 is SQVTM and CDR2 is ANQGSEA. There are 13 residues in the CDR3. CDR3 nucleotides: TGCAGCGTTGAATTGAGGGGGCCCACTGAAGCTTTCTTT. It is translated as CSVELRGPTEAFF.

This clonotype was picked up many times. The CDR3 region is CASSLRQGYSYEQYF. The CDR3 region has the DNA TGCGCCAGCAGCCTTCGGCAGGGATACTCCTACGAGCAGTACTTC. The rearrangement joins TRBV5-1 to TRBJ2-7; tentatively, D is TRBD1 (5 bases). Germline CDR1 and CDR2: SGHRS and YFSETQ. V was cut by 4 bases and J by 0 bases, with 14 bases left in between. The CDR3 is 15 residues long.

This clonotype was counted ten times or more. The J gene is TRBJ2-7, the V gene TRBV7-2, with D possibly being TRBD1 (7 bases). Germline CDR1 reads SGHTA; CDR2 reads FQGNSA. The CDR3 contains 16 residues. Trimming removed 4 bases from V and 4 bases from J, with 20 bases in between. CDR3 bases: TGTGCCAGCAGCTCCATTTTCCAGACAGGGAGGTACGAGCAGTACTTC. Translating it yields CASSSIFQTGRYEQYF. Looking up the rest from reference TRBV7-2 and TRBJ2-7 gives the full variable domain: GAGVSQSPSNKVTEKGKDVELRCDPISGHTALYWYRQSLGQGLEFLIYFQGNSAPDKSGLPSDRFSAERTGGSVSTLTIQRTQQEDSAVYLCASSSIFQTGRYEQYFGPGTRLTVT.

This clonotype was recorded many times. The genes are TRBV12-3 or TRBV12-4 and TRBJ1-6, with 7 nucleotides matching TRBD1. The CDR3 has 14 amino acids. Trimming removed 7 bases from V and 13 bases from J; junction bases left unmatched: 13. The CDR3 DNA reads as TGTGCCAGCACTCGGACGGTCCCCAGGGGGCCCCTCCACTTT. Translated: CASTRTVPRGPLHF.